This passage covers 27 T cell receptor beta chains from one sample sequenced in a study of T cells in Graves' hyperthyroidism and ophthalmopathy. TCR beta CDR3 sequences were amplified from RNA transcripts. An initial round of RT-PCR targeting the TCR CDR3 relied on the HTBI primer set. TCRdb redid the calling of the multiplex PCR reads with MiXCR, one entry per CDR3 protein. The table shows under 700,000 distinct CDR3 sequences, with around 42% occurring only once. The sample consisted of peripheral blood or thyroid tissue (not recorded which). The receptors were gathered from a woman younger than 35 with Graves' hyperthyroidism.

The chain carries TRBV7-8 and TRBJ1-5, with D perhaps matching TRBD1 (5 bases). V was trimmed by 5 bases and J by 4 bases, leaving 18 bases between them. There are 16 residues in the CDR3. Germline V gives CDR1 SGHVS, CDR2 FQNEAQ. The CDR3 nucleotides read TGTGCCAGCAGCCCGTTAGGGGCGGGTGAAAATCAGCCCCAGCATTTT. Amino acids: CASSPLGAGENQPQHF.

With respect to this clonotype: Its ends do not fully match the called genes, so a read error is possible. The chain uses TRBV6-4 and TRBJ1-6, with 9 bases matching TRBD1. The CDR3 loop spans 15 amino acids. The germline V gene encodes CDR1 MRHNA and CDR2 SNTAGT. CDR3 sequence: CASRDSGTGTSPLHF. The CDR3 coding sequence is TGTGCCAGCAGGGACTCTGGGACAGGGACTTCACCCCTCCACTTT.

There are a few counts of this clonotype. This rearrangement joins TRBV7-3 to TRBJ2-7; D perhaps matches TRBD2 (5 bases). With 6 bases removed from V and 1 base from J, the gap between germline ends came to 13 bases. Germline V CDR1 and CDR2: SGHTA, FQGTGA. CDR3 size: 14 residues. In DNA, the CDR3 is TGTGCCAGCAGTGCGGGCCCTAGATCCTACGAGCAGTACTTC. This gives the protein CASSAGPRSYEQYF. Full variable domain (remainder filled in from reference TRBV7-3 and TRBJ2-7): GAGVSQTPSNKVTEKGKYVELRCDPISGHTALYWYRQSLGQGPEFLIYFQGTGAADDSGLPNDRFFAVRPEGSVSTLKIQRTERGDSAVYLCASSAGPRSYEQYFGPGTRLTVT.

With respect to this clonotype: A much larger clone sits a single nucleotide away, making a read error possible. The chain has TRBV7-2 and TRBJ2-5; D not resolved. This CDR3 comprises 12 residues. Trimming pared 5 bases from V and 0 bases from J, leaving 4 bases between. Looked up from germline, CDR1 is SGHTA and CDR2 is FQGNSA. The CDR3 region has the DNA TGTGCCAGCAGCACGTACCAAGAGACCCAGTACTTC. This gives the protein CASSTYQETQYF.

The chain carries TRBV10-3 and TRBJ1-6; the D is unclear. Germline V lookup: CDR1 ENHRY, CDR2 SYGVKD. V lost 8 bases to trimming and J lost 4 bases, with 9 bases between them. CDR3 size: 13 residues. This CDR3 is CAIDPTYNSPLHF. The DNA for the CDR3 is TGTGCCATCGACCCGACATATAATTCACCCCTCCACTTT.

This clonotype is classed as medium-sized. This chain connects TRBV29-1 to TRBJ2-5; possibly TRBD1 or TRBD2 for D (5 bases each). In germline, CDR1 is SQVTM, CDR2 ANQGSEA. The CDR3 runs to 12 residues. V was clipped by 6 bases and J by 5 bases, with 13 bases between them. The CDR3: CSVQVGVETQYF. CDR3 sequence (DNA): TGCAGCGTACAGGTGGGGGTGGAGACCCAGTACTTC.

This clonotype appeared many times. V and J are TRBV7-9 and TRBJ2-5; D gene uncertain. This CDR3 contains 12 residues. The V end lost 0 bases, the J end lost 5 bases, and 4 bases lay between the germline ends. From germline, CDR1 is SEHNR and CDR2 FQNEAQ (reference sequence). The CDR3, as DNA: TGTGCCAGCAGCTTAGCTGTGGAGACCCAGTACTTC. This sequence encodes CASSLAVETQYF.

The chain combines TRBV2 with TRBJ1-6, with TRBD1 matching 8 bases. Germline V gene sequence: CDR1 SNHLY, CDR2 FYNNEI. V shed 11 bases, J shed 9 bases, and the junction held 3 bases outside the gene matches. CDR3 length: 11 amino acids. The CDR3 loop is CAPGQGSPLHF. The CDR3 region has the DNA TGTGCCCCCGGACAGGGTTCACCCCTCCACTTT.

The chain employs TRBV11-2 and TRBJ1-1; 7 bases agree with TRBD1. V was clipped by 3 bases and J by 3 bases; unmatched bases: 10. CDR1 and CDR2 (germline): SGHAT, FQNNGV. The CDR3 sequence is 16 residues long. As DNA, the CDR3 is TGTGCCAGCAGCTTCGGGACAGCGGACGTGGACACTGAAGCTTTCTTT. Protein: CASSFGTADVDTEAFF.

The chain recombines TRBV20-1 with TRBJ1-6; 7 nucleotides line up with TRBD1. Germline V lookup: CDR1 DFQATT, CDR2 SNEGSKA (reference sequence). This CDR3 comprises 13 residues. Trimming cost V 6 bases and J 6 bases; bases outside gene matches: 5. The CDR3 sequence is CSANTGVNSPLHF. The CDR3 DNA reads as TGCAGTGCGAATACAGGGGTTAATTCACCCCTCCACTTT.

Concerning this clonotype itself: One base away lies a much larger clone, so this may be a sequencing read error. J is TRBJ1-2 and V is TRBV29-1; no firm D call. Germline V gives CDR1 SQVTM, CDR2 ANQGSEA. Trimming left V 4 bases short and J 7 bases short, with 10 bases between. The CDR3 is made up of 11 amino acids. The CDR3 bases are TGCAGCGTTGGGGATTTTGTTGGCTACACCTTC. Amino acids: CSVGDFVGYTF.

The V call is TRBV7-3, the J call TRBJ1-1; tentative D call: TRBD1 (5 bases). V gave up 7 bases and J gave up 3 bases, with 15 bases separating them. The CDR3 loop spans 14 amino acids. CDR1 SGHTA and CDR2 FQGTGA come from the germline V gene. DNA for the CDR3: TGTGCCAGCAAACAGGCTTCCCTTGACACTGAAGCTTTCTTT. Translating gives CASKQASLDTEAFF.

This clonotype was detected once. Being one base from a much bigger clone, this may be a read error. This rearrangement joins TRBV11-2 to TRBJ1-2; the D is unclear. The germline V gene encodes CDR1 SGHAT and CDR2 FQNNGV. V was cut by 0 bases and J by 9 bases, with 11 bases left in between. This CDR3 comprises 13 residues. The CDR3 bases are TGTGCCAGCAGCTTAGACGGACGTGGGAGCTACACCTTC. This codes for CASSLDGRGSYTF.

A note on this clonotype: Compared with germline, one end of the junction differs, possibly owing to a read error. The rearrangement uses TRBV6-5 and TRBJ1-5; D is undetermined. CDR3 length: 14 amino acids. The V gene's germline CDR1 is MNHEY and CDR2 SVGAGI. The CDR3 reads CAISYSPDGQPQHF. CDR3 coding DNA: TGTGCCATCAGTTACTCCCCGGACGGTCAGCCCCAGCATTTT.

This clonotype appeared once. One junction end disagrees with the germline gene, perhaps due to a read error. J is TRBJ1-5 and V is TRBV7-6; D is ambiguous. The CDR3 has 14 residues. Germline lookup yields CDR1 SGHVS and CDR2 FNYEAQ. The CDR3 sequence is CASSARGGNRPQHF. Written as DNA, the CDR3 is TGTGCCAGCAGTGCTAGAGGTGGGAATCGGCCCCAGCATTTT.

This clonotype was found once. This may arise from a read error, as a much more abundant clone is one base away. The chain employs TRBV13 and TRBJ1-6; possible D gene TRBD1, 5 bases. The CDR3 contains 14 residues. Germline V gives CDR1 PRHDT, CDR2 FYEKMQ (reference sequence). The CDR3 coding sequence is TGTGCCAGCAGCCAAGGCGGGGGTCCGACACCCCCCCACTTT. Translating gives CASSQGGGPTPPHF. Complete variable domain (other parts from reference TRBV13 and TRBJ1-6): AAGVIQSPRHLIKEKRETATLKCYPIPRHDTVYWYQQGPGQDPQFLISFYEKMQSDKGSIPDRFSAQQFSDYHSELNMSSLELGDSALYFCASSQGGGPTPPHFGNGTRLTVT.

The V and J genes are TRBV7-9 and TRBJ1-1, with TRBD1 matching over 8 bases. V lost 1 base, J lost 10 bases, and 11 bases stayed unmatched. This CDR3 is built from 15 residues. Germline values: CDR1 SEHNR, CDR2 FQNEAQ (reference sequence). CDR3 region: CASSLEAGGAIRAFF. The CDR3 DNA follows: TGTGCCAGCAGCTTAGAGGCAGGGGGCGCGATTCGAGCTTTCTTT. The full variable domain, with the rest looked up from reference TRBV7-9 and TRBJ1-1, is DTGVSQNPRHKITKRGQNVTFRCDPISEHNRLYWYRQTLGQGPEFLTYFQNEAQLEKSRLLSDRFSAERPKGSFSTLEIQRTEQGDSAMYLCASSLEAGGAIRAFFGQGTRLTVV.

This clonotype was counted at least ten times. This chain joins TRBV29-1 and TRBJ2-7; perhaps D is TRBD1 or TRBD2 (5 bases each). V was trimmed by 6 bases and J by 1 base, leaving 16 bases between them. Germline loops: CDR1 SQVTM, CDR2 ANQGSEA. The CDR3 sequence is 14 residues long. The CDR3 DNA follows: TGCAGCGTACTGAACGACGAGGGGTCCTACGAGCAGTACTTC. Its translation is CSVLNDEGSYEQYF.

Only one count was recorded for this clonotype. With a much larger clone just one base away, this may be a read error. V gene TRBV25-1 combines with J gene TRBJ1-6; perhaps TRBD1 as D (5 bases). The germline gives CDR1 MGHDK, CDR2 SYGVNS. The CDR3 runs to 14 residues. The V end was cut by 6 bases, the J end by 9 bases, with 15 bases between. Here the CDR3 DNA reads TGTGCCAGCAGGGCACAGGAGAGTGGTTCACCCCTCCACTTT. Protein: CASRAQESGSPLHF.

This clonotype occurred many times. The chain combines TRBV7-2 with TRBJ1-5, with D possibly TRBD1 on 5 matching bases. The CDR3 loop spans 14 amino acids. V was shortened by 4 bases and J by 7 bases, with 14 bases between the two germline ends. CDR1 is SGHTA, CDR2 FQGNSA, per germline. CDR3 amino acids: CASSSRPQGQPQHF. CDR3 DNA sequence: TGTGCCAGCAGCTCTCGACCTCAGGGCCAGCCCCAGCATTTT.

J is TRBJ2-7 and V is TRBV2, with D perhaps TRBD1 (6 bases). CDR1 is SNHLY, CDR2 FYNNEI, per germline. CDR3 size: 14 residues. V was cut by 8 bases and J by 4 bases, with 18 bases left in between. CDR3 nucleotide sequence: TGTGCCAGCGGCAAACAGGGAACTCTTTACGAGCAGTACTTC. This encodes CASGKQGTLYEQYF.

This clonotype appeared a few times. J is TRBJ1-1 and V is TRBV20-1; D is uncertain. The CDR3 covers 12 residues. V dropped 3 bases and J dropped 2 bases, with 7 bases sitting between them. Germline V gene data show CDR1 as DFQATT and CDR2 as SNEGSKA (reference sequence). The CDR3 coding sequence is TGCAGTGCTAGTGTATTCAACACTGAAGCTTTCTTT. Its translation: CSASVFNTEAFF.

A few counts support this clonotype. Since a much larger clone is just one base distant, this may be a read error. This CDR3 fails to terminate in the conserved phenylalanine or tryptophan, so it likely reflects a read error. The genes are TRBV7-9 and TRBJ1-1; perhaps TRBD1 as D (5 bases). V lost 3 bases and J lost 8, with 7 bases in between. The CDR3 length is 11 residues. The germline gives CDR1 SEHNR, CDR2 FQNEAQ (reference sequence). The CDR3 DNA is TGTGCCAGCAGCTTGGCAGGGGAAGCTTTCCTT. The encoded protein is CASSLAGEAFL.

This clonotype was counted only a few times. The chain combines TRBV9 with TRBJ1-1; D gene uncertain. Germline values: CDR1 SGDLS, CDR2 YYNGEE. The CDR3 spans 14 residues. Trimming shortened V by 0 bases and J by 7 bases, and 13 bases separated the two germline ends. In nucleotides, the CDR3 is TGTGCCAGCAGCGTAGAGGGAGCGGGTGGTGAAGCTTTCTTT. Residues: CASSVEGAGGEAFF.

The V call is TRBV24-1, the J call TRBJ2-7; D assignment may be TRBD1 or TRBD2 (5 bases each). The CDR3 has 14 residues. Germline CDR1 and CDR2: KGHDR and SFDVKD. Trimming removed 5 bases from V and 0 bases from J, with 10 bases in between. CDR3 protein: CATSAPGSSYEQYF. The CDR3 nucleotides read TGTGCCACCAGTGCCCCAGGGAGCTCCTACGAGCAGTACTTC.

Ten or more counts support this clonotype. The V gene is TRBV7-2, the J gene TRBJ1-6; D unclear. The CDR3 spans 15 residues. Germline CDR1 reads SGHTA; CDR2 reads FQGNSA. The ends were cut back, 5 bases at V and 8 bases at J, with 16 bases in the middle. DNA for the CDR3: TGTGCCAGCAGCCCCCCGACGCGGCTGTATTCACCCCTCCACTTT. It translates to CASSPPTRLYSPLHF. Full variable domain (outside the CDR3, taken from reference TRBV7-2 and TRBJ1-6): GAGVSQSPSNKVTEKGKDVELRCDPISGHTALYWYRQSLGQGLEFLIYFQGNSAPDKSGLPSDRFSAERTGGSVSTLTIQRTQQEDSAVYLCASSPPTRLYSPLHFGNGTRLTVT.

J is TRBJ1-1 and V is TRBV7-9; the D gene is possibly TRBD1 (5 bases). V was pared by 3 bases and J by 3 bases, with 17 bases between. Germline V gene lookup returns CDR1 SEHNR and CDR2 FQNEAQ (reference sequence). This CDR3 has 16 residues. The CDR3 sequence: CASSFPYQGLDTEAFF. CDR3 in DNA: TGTGCCAGCAGCTTTCCTTACCAGGGCCTAGACACTGAAGCTTTCTTT. Using reference TRBV7-9 and TRBJ1-1 for the parts outside the CDR3, the full variable domain is DTGVSQNPRHKITKRGQNVTFRCDPISEHNRLYWYRQTLGQGPEFLTYFQNEAQLEKSRLLSDRFSAERPKGSFSTLEIQRTEQGDSAMYLCASSFPYQGLDTEAFFGQGTRLTVV.